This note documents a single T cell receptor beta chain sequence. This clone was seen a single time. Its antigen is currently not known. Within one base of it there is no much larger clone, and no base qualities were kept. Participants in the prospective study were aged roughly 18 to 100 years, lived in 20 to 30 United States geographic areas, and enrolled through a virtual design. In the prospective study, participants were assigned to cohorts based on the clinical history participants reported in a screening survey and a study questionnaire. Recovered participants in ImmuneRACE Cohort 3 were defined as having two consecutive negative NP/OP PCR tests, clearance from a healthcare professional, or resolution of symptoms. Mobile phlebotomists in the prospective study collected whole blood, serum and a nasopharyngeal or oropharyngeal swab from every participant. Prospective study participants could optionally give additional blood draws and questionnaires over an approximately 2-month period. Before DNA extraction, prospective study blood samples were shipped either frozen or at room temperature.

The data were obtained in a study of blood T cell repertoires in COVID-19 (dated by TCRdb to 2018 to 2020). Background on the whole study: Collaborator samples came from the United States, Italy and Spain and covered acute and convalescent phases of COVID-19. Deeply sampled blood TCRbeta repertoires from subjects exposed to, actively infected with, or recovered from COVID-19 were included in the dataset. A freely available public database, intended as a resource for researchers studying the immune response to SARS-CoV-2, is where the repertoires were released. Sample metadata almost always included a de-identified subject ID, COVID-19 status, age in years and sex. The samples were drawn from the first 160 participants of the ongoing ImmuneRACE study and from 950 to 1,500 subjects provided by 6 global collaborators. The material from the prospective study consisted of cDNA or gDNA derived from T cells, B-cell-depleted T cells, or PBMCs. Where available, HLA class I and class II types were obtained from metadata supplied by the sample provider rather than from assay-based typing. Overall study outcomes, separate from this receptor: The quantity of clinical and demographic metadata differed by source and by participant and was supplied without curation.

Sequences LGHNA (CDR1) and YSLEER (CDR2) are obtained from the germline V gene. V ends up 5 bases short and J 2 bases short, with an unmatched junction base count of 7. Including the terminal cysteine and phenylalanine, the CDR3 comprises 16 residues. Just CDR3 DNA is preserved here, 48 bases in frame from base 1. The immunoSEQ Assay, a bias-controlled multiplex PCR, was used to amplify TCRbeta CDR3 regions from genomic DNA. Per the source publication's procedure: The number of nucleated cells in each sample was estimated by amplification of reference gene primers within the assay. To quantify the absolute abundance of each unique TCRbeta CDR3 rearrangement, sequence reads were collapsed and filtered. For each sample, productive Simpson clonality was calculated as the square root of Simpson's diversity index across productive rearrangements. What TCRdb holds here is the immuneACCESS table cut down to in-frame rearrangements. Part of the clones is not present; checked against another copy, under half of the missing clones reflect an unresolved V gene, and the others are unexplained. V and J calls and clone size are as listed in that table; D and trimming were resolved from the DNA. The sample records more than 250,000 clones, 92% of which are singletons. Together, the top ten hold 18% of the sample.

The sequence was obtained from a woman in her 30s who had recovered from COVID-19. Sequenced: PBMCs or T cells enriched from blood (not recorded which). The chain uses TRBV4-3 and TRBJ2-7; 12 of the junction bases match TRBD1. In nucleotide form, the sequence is TGCGCCAGCAGCAAGACCGGGACAGGGGGCGCCTACGAGCAGTACTTC. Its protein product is CASSKTGTGGAYEQYF.